The present T cell receptor beta chain was sequenced within a study of OX40 agonist ivuxolimab in advanced cancers. Study context: Patients were dosed intravenously with ivuxolimab at 0.01 to 10 mg/kg every 2 weeks.

Produced via immunoSEQ multiplex PCR; TCRdb's table is partial and in-frame only. The table has under 70,000 clones, more than 80% seen once. V lost 1 base and J lost 5, with 11 bases in between. The CDR3 runs 15 residues. Germline V gene lookup returns CDR1 SGHNT and CDR2 YENEEA. Points on this clone: Antigen: not known.

Study results and limitations: CD8+ T cells showed, on average, more clonal expansion than CD4+ cells. Among expanded peripheral T cells, antigen specificity went undetermined. CD4+ and CD8+ T cells in blood underwent clonal expansion by week 6 at 0.1 to 3.0 mg/kg.

The TCR sequence derives from an adult with an advanced solid tumor such as melanoma, head and neck, liver or kidney cancer. The chain is built from TRBV11-3 and TRBJ2-2; maybe TRBD2 (6 bases). The starting material was CD4+ or CD8+ T cells sorted from blood, obtained in a trial of the OX40 agonist ivuxolimab. The chain's CDR3 is CASSLAGDGTGELFF. The CDR3 nucleotides are TGTGCCAGCAGCTTAGCGGGAGATGGGACCGGGGAGCTGTTTTTT.